This T cell receptor (beta chain) comes out of a study of cytotoxic CD8 clonotypes in ibrutinib-treated CLL. Using immunoSEQ multiplex PCR, the repertoire was profiled, and TCRdb retains in-frame clones only, with some absent. Counted here are about 300,000 clones, around 77% occurring once; the ten biggest clones make up roughly 6%. J gave up 5 bases and V 4 bases, and 17 bases lay outside the gene matches. Looked up from germline, CDR1 is MGHRA and CDR2 is YSYEKL. The CDR3 extends over 17 amino acids. This clone occurred a few times. No antigen is known for it. General observations from the study: Baseline clonality exceeded age-matched healthy donors and tracked circulating CD8+ T-cell counts.

V usage is TRBV4-1 and J usage is TRBJ2-7, with TRBD2 matching 7 bases. This material consisted of PBMCs, taken at disease progression, from a patient treated with ibrutinib. The source of this sequence is a human donor with chronic lymphocytic leukemia. CDR3 region: CASSRAGLAVLGNEQYF. The DNA of the CDR3 is TGCGCCAGCAGCCGGGCCGGTCTAGCGGTGCTGGGTAACGAGCAGTACTTC.